The next 23 T cell receptor beta chains were all read from a single sample in a study of blood T cell repertoires in COVID-19. Assay used: immunoSEQ multiplex PCR; TCRdb lists only in-frame clones, some missing. This sample carries roughly 250,000 clones, under 90% of them seen once, and the ten largest clones take roughly 8.6%. The sample comprised peripheral blood. The receptor source for this set is a human donor in a cohort sampled during active COVID-19.

The chain uses TRBV19 and TRBJ2-7; TRBD1 agrees at 10 bases. Germline CDR1 and CDR2: LNHDA and SQIVND (reference sequence). Trimming took 6 bases from V and 2 from J; bases not matched to a gene: 7. The CDR3 extends over 15 amino acids. This chain's CDR3 is CASRAAGTGAYEQYF. The CDR3 nucleotides are TGTGCCAGTAGGGCAGCGGGGACAGGGGCCTACGAGCAGTACTTC. The full variable domain, rest sourced from reference TRBV19 and TRBJ2-7, is DGGITQSPKYLFRKEGQNVTLSCEQNLNHDAMYWYRQDPGQGLRLIYYSQIVNDFQKGDIAEGYSVSREKKESFPLTVTSAQKNPTAFYLCASRAAGTGAYEQYFGPGTRLTVT.

The chain recombines TRBV5-4 with TRBJ1-2; a possible D gene is TRBD1 (6 bases). V lost 3 bases, J lost 5 bases, and 17 bases lay in between. This CDR3 region has 15 residues. Germline CDR1 SGHNT, CDR2 YYREEE (reference sequence). The CDR3 DNA follows: TGTGCCAGCAGCTCACCCTTGTCTAGGGGGTATGGCTACACCTTC. It specifies CASSSPLSRGYGYTF. Together with reference TRBV5-4 and TRBJ1-2, the CDR3 gives the full variable domain: ETGVTQSPTHLIKTRGQQVTLRCSSQSGHNTVSWYQQALGQGPQFIFQYYREEENGRGNFPPRFSGLQFPNYSSELNVNALELDDSALYLCASSSPLSRGYGYTFGSGTRLTVV.

This chain uses TRBV1 with TRBJ2-1; the D call in the table, TRBD1, was not verified against the DNA. TRBV1 is a pseudogene. The CDR3 runs 18 residues. CDR3 residues: CTSSPQIEGARLNNEQFF. The DNA for the CDR3 is TGCACCAGCAGCCCCCAGATTGAGGGGGCGAGATTAAACAATGAGCAGTTCTTC.

The genes are TRBV5-1 and TRBJ2-3, with 9 bases aligning to TRBD2. V dropped 2 bases and J dropped 1; count of bases not matched to a gene: 2. Germline CDR1 is SGHRS and CDR2 is YFSETQ. There are 15 residues in the CDR3. For the CDR3, the DNA is TGCGCCAGCAGCTTTAGCGGGAGACGCACAGATACGCAGTATTTT. As protein: CASSFSGRRTDTQYF. Full variable domain (remainder filled in from reference TRBV5-1 and TRBJ2-3): KAGVTQTPRYLIKTRGQQVTLSCSPISGHRSVSWYQQTPGQGLQFLFEYFSETQRNKGNFPGRFSGRQFSNSRSEMNVSTLELGDSALYLCASSFSGRRTDTQYFGPGTRLTVL.

This rearrangement joins TRBV20-1 to TRBJ2-5, with 7 bases identical to TRBD1. Germline assignment: CDR1 DFQATT and CDR2 SNEGSKA (reference sequence). Unmatched junction bases numbered 3, after V lost 6 bases and J lost 5 bases. The CDR3 has 11 amino acids. The CDR3 protein is CSAGRGETQYF. CDR3 nucleotide sequence: TGCAGTGCGGGCAGGGGGGAGACCCAGTACTTC.

The CDR3 here is CASSRQMNTEAFF. CDR3 nucleotides: TGTGCCAGCAGCCGACAGATGAACACTGAAGCTTTCTTT. The chain uses TRBV6-2 or TRBV6-3 and TRBJ1-1, with TRBD1 as a possible D gene (5 bases). The CDR3 length is 13 residues. CDR1 and CDR2 from the germline V gene are MNHEY and SVGEGT. Trimming shortened V by 6 bases and J by 0 bases, and 8 bases separated the two germline ends.

V is TRBV19 and J is TRBJ1-2; no reliable D call. The CDR3 extends over 14 amino acids. CDR1 is LNHDA, CDR2 SQIVND, per germline (reference sequence). Trimming cost V 8 bases and J 0 bases, with 13 bases left between them. The chain's CDR3 is CASGGPLANYGYTF. In nucleotides, the CDR3 is TGTGCCAGTGGCGGGCCCCTAGCTAACTATGGCTACACCTTC.

The chain is built from TRBV7-6 and TRBJ2-7, with D possibly TRBD2 on 6 matching bases. The V and J ends lost 5 bases and 0 bases respectively, with 11 bases between them. Germline values: CDR1 SGHVS, CDR2 FNYEAQ. The CDR3 spans 14 residues. The DNA of the CDR3 is TGTGCCAGCAGCCCGGACGGGAGCTCCTACGAGCAGTACTTC. Translating gives CASSPDGSSYEQYF.

The rearrangement uses TRBV25-1 and TRBJ1-1; D is unresolved. The V gene lost 6 bases and the J gene lost 5 bases, with 16 bases spanning the gap. Germline V gene sequence: CDR1 MGHDK, CDR2 SYGVNS. The CDR3 extends over 14 amino acids. CDR3 sequence reads: CASRPSGFGTEAFF. DNA of the CDR3: TGTGCCAGCAGACCCTCGGGTTTTGGGACTGAAGCTTTCTTT.

The V call is TRBV11-2, the J call TRBJ1-2, with TRBD1 as a possible D gene (5 bases). Trimming removed 3 bases at V and 4 bases at J, with 15 bases between. Germline V gives CDR1 SGHAT, CDR2 FQNNGV. The CDR3 consists of 15 residues. The CDR3 nucleotides read TGTGCCAGCAGCTTTAGTGCAGGGCCCGTCTATGGCTACACCTTC. Translating it yields CASSFSAGPVYGYTF. Full variable domain (remainder filled in from reference TRBV11-2 and TRBJ1-2): EAGVAQSPRYKIIEKRQSVAFWCNPISGHATLYWYQQILGQGPKLLIQFQNNGVVDDSQLPKDRFSAERLKGVDSTLKIQPAKLEDSAVYLCASSFSAGPVYGYTFGSGTRLTVV.

V and J are TRBV5-1 and TRBJ1-1, with D possibly TRBD1 on 5 matching bases. CDR3 length: 14 amino acids. V lost 4 bases and J 1 base, leaving 11 bases between the germline ends. Germline V gene sequence: CDR1 SGHRS, CDR2 YFSETQ. The CDR3 is CASSAGTANTEAFF. In DNA form, the CDR3 reads TGCGCCAGCAGCGCGGGGACCGCGAACACTGAAGCTTTCTTT. Using reference TRBV5-1 and TRBJ1-1 for the parts outside the CDR3, the full variable domain is KAGVTQTPRYLIKTRGQQVTLSCSPISGHRSVSWYQQTPGQGLQFLFEYFSETQRNKGNFPGRFSGRQFSNSRSEMNVSTLELGDSALYLCASSAGTANTEAFFGQGTRLTVV.

The chain uses TRBV6-2 or TRBV6-3 and TRBJ1-5, with D tentatively TRBD1 (6 bases). The germline gives CDR1 MNHEY, CDR2 SVGEGT. This CDR3 spans 15 amino acids. Trimming cost V 3 bases and J 1 base, with 10 bases left between them. The CDR3 is CASSYLQGSNQPQHF. Written as DNA, the CDR3 is TGTGCCAGCAGTTATTTACAGGGAAGCAATCAGCCCCAGCATTTT.

Comment on this clone: The same CDR3 arises from other DNA sequences in this sample as well. The chain combines TRBV27 with TRBJ1-2, with 7 bases identical to TRBD1. The germline V gene encodes CDR1 MNHEY and CDR2 SMNVEV (reference sequence). The V gene end was trimmed by 4 bases and the J gene end by 8 bases; junction bases not matched to a gene: 1. This CDR3 is 11 amino acids long. In DNA form, the CDR3 reads TGTGCCAGCAGTTCAGGGGGGGGCTACACCTTC. It is translated as CASSSGGGYTF.

This clone has only one observation. J is TRBJ2-5 and V is TRBV5-4; 8 bases are a match to TRBD2. This CDR3 contains 16 residues. J gave up 2 bases and V 0 bases, and 6 bases lay outside the gene matches. CDR1 and CDR2 (germline): SGHNT, YYREEE (reference sequence). The CDR3 DNA reads as TGTGCCAGCAGCTTGGGCGGGGGGCAGGGGCAAGAGACCCAGTACTTC. Protein: CASSLGGGQGQETQYF.

The chain uses TRBV3-1 (or the pseudogene TRBV3-2) and TRBJ2-7; D perhaps matches TRBD2 (5 bases). The CDR3 extends over 13 amino acids. Germline-derived CDR1 and CDR2 are LGHDT and YNNKEL (reference sequence). V lost 4 bases, J lost 3 bases, and 10 bases lay in between. Written as DNA, the CDR3 is TGTGCCAGCAGCCGAGCACGGGGCTACGAGCAGTACTTC. Encoded protein: CASSRARGYEQYF.

The CDR3 loop reads CAIGQKAGGTDTQYF. CDR3 coding DNA: TGTGCCATCGGCCAGAAAGCGGGGGGCACAGATACGCAGTATTTT. J is TRBJ2-3 and V is TRBV10-3; TRBD2 matches 8 bases. Germline assignment: CDR1 ENHRY and CDR2 SYGVKD. The V and J ends lost 8 bases and 1 base, in that order; junction bases with no gene match: 8. The CDR3 consists of 15 residues.

The chain couples TRBV5-4 to TRBJ2-1; 11 bases are a match to TRBD1. V shed 4 bases and J 7 bases; nucleotides not matched to a gene: 7. The CDR3 is 15 residues long. CDR1 and CDR2 (germline): SGHNT, YYREEE (reference sequence). The CDR3 loop is CASSLPGQGGNEQFF. Here the CDR3 DNA reads TGTGCCAGCAGCCTACCGGGACAGGGGGGAAATGAGCAGTTCTTC.

This clone is a singleton in its sample. The V gene is TRBV28, the J gene TRBJ2-3, with 8 bases aligning to TRBD2. The CDR3 consists of 16 residues. V was clipped by 8 bases and J by 1 base; unmatched bases: 11. Germline V gene sequence: CDR1 MDHEN, CDR2 SYDVKM. The CDR3 protein is CASVPGGLPGTDTQYF. Written as DNA, the CDR3 is TGTGCCAGCGTCCCGGGAGGGCTCCCAGGCACAGATACGCAGTATTTT.

The chain carries TRBV6-1 and TRBJ2-1; TRBD1 is a possible D gene (5 bases). The ends were cut back, 3 bases at V and 7 bases at J, with 16 bases in the middle. Germline V gene lookup returns CDR1 MNHNS and CDR2 SASEGT. CDR3 length: 15 residues. CDR3 amino acids: CASSEGQGNRNEQFF. As DNA, the CDR3 is TGTGCCAGCAGTGAGGGGCAGGGAAACAGGAATGAGCAGTTCTTC.

This clone was found many times. The V gene is TRBV12-3 or TRBV12-4, the J gene TRBJ1-5; maybe TRBD1 (6 bases). V gave up 7 bases and J gave up 4 bases, with 11 bases separating them. CDR3 length: 13 residues. The CDR3 DNA sequence: TGTGCCAGCATGGGGGGGCTAAATCAGCCCCAGCATTTT. Its protein product is CASMGGLNQPQHF.

The gene calls are TRBV5-6 and TRBJ2-5; 14 nucleotides agree with TRBD2. V dropped 4 bases and J dropped 9; count of bases not matched to a gene: 5. CDR3 length: 14 residues. Germline V gives CDR1 SGHDT, CDR2 YYEEEE. The CDR3 spells CASSNRLAGGAQYF. CDR3 DNA: TGTGCCAGCAGCAACAGACTAGCGGGGGGGGCCCAGTACTTC.

J is TRBJ2-1 and V is TRBV2; 12 positions match TRBD2. CDR3 length equals 13 residues. Germline V lookup: CDR1 SNHLY, CDR2 FYNNEI. V shed 10 bases, J shed 5 bases, and the junction held 3 bases outside the gene matches. Here the CDR3 reads CATRTSGNNEQFF. Written as DNA, the CDR3 is TGTGCCACCCGGACTAGCGGGAACAATGAGCAGTTCTTC.

This clone was counted only a few times. The rearrangement links TRBV27 to TRBJ2-7; tentatively, D is TRBD1 (6 bases). Germline CDR1 and CDR2: MNHEY and SMNVEV (reference sequence). CDR3 length: 13 residues. The V end lost 4 bases, the J end lost 3 bases, and 10 bases lay between the germline ends. CDR3 nucleotides: TGTGCCAGCAGTTGGAGCAGGGGCTACGAGCAGTACTTC. This codes for CASSWSRGYEQYF.